This T cell receptor (beta chain) is from a study of HIV-infected patients and healthy controls. TCRdb passed the 5' RACE reads through MiXCR, listing each CDR3 protein once. The table lists tens of thousands of distinct CDR3 sequences, 15% to 20% of them singletons, with approximately 1.5% in the top ten. Germline V lookup: CDR1 SGHTS, CDR2 YDEGEE. Trimming removed 2 bases from V and 5 bases from J, with 16 bases in between. The CDR3 extends over 15 amino acids. Sample: CD4+ T cells from blood. The rearrangement joins TRBV5-8 to TRBJ1-1, with D tentatively TRBD1 (5 bases). The receptor was derived from a human donor in good health. CDR3 DNA sequence: TGTGCCAGCAGCTTAGGGACCGGTAGGAGAACTGAAGCTTTCTTT. It encodes CASSLGTGRRTEAFF.